These 27 T cell receptor beta chains came from one sample sequenced in a study of shared clonotypes between healthy human individuals. Only in-frame clones appear in the TCRdb table, and some are missing; sequencing was by immunoSEQ multiplex PCR. The sample lists more than 1.2 million clones, approximately 98.5% occurring once. The source material was naive CD4+ T cells sorted from blood. As for subset: CD45RA+ positively selected. These TCRs come from a man aged 30-40 years in good health.

The genes are TRBV19 and TRBJ1-5; 7 bases fit TRBD1. From germline, CDR1 is LNHDA and CDR2 SQIVND (reference sequence). The CDR3 extends over 14 amino acids. V lost 8 bases to trimming and J lost 8 bases; unmatched junction nucleotides: 12. The chain's CDR3 is CASANQGVDEPQHF. The CDR3, as DNA: TGTGCCAGTGCTAACCAGGGGGTTGATGAGCCCCAGCATTTT.

In nucleotides, the CDR3 is TGTGCCAGCGGCGACAGGGGCGACGAGCAGTACTTC. It codes for CASGDRGDEQYF. This chain connects TRBV7-2 to TRBJ2-7; 8 nucleotides line up with TRBD1. This CDR3 is built from 12 residues. CDR1 and CDR2 (germline): SGHTA, FQGNSA. The V and J ends lost 8 bases and 5 bases, in that order; junction bases with no gene match: 5.

Regarding this clone: Distinct nucleotide sequences in the sample also encode this CDR3. The V gene is TRBV7-2, the J gene TRBJ2-7, with 7 bases matching TRBD1. Germline values: CDR1 SGHTA, CDR2 FQGNSA. J gave up 2 bases and V 1 base, and 2 bases lay outside the gene matches. The CDR3 is made up of 14 amino acids. The CDR3 sequence is CASSLGTGPYEQYF. CDR3 coding DNA: TGTGCCAGCAGCTTAGGGACAGGACCCTACGAGCAGTACTTC.

The rearrangement uses TRBV5-1 and TRBJ2-7, with 8 bases aligning to TRBD2. Losses at the gene ends were 6 bases for V and 5 bases for J; bases not matched to a gene: 10. Germline V gives CDR1 SGHRS, CDR2 YFSETQ. The CDR3 spans 14 residues. CDR3 sequence: CASTRSGTRDEQYF. The CDR3 nucleotides are TGCGCCAGCACCCGTAGCGGGACCAGGGACGAGCAGTACTTC. Full variable domain (outside the CDR3, taken from reference TRBV5-1 and TRBJ2-7): KAGVTQTPRYLIKTRGQQVTLSCSPISGHRSVSWYQQTPGQGLQFLFEYFSETQRNKGNFPGRFSGRQFSNSRSEMNVSTLELGDSALYLCASTRSGTRDEQYFGPGTRLTVT.

J is TRBJ2-2 and V is TRBV2; TRBD1 aligns across 11 bases. This CDR3 region has 16 residues. The germline CDR1 and CDR2 sequences are SNHLY and FYNNEI. Unmatched junction bases numbered 9, after V lost 6 bases and J lost 6 bases. DNA of the CDR3: TGTGCCAGCAGCGGGACAGGGGGATCAGGTCCCGGGGAGCTGTTTTTT. Amino acid sequence: CASSGTGGSGPGELFF.

This clone was detected only a few times. The V call is TRBV6-1, the J call TRBJ2-2; D call uncertain. This CDR3 has 13 residues. The germline gives CDR1 MNHNS, CDR2 SASEGT. V lost 2 bases and J 4 bases, leaving 5 bases between the germline ends. The CDR3 region is CASSEPGTGELFF. CDR3 DNA sequence: TGTGCCAGCAGTGAACCGGGCACCGGGGAGCTGTTTTTT.

This clone was picked up one time. The chain has TRBV5-4 and TRBJ2-1, with D perhaps TRBD1 (6 bases). Germline loops: CDR1 SGHNT, CDR2 YYREEE (reference sequence). Between the trimmed V and J ends, which lost 4 bases and 8 bases, there was a span of 10 bases. CDR3 length: 12 amino acids. This CDR3 is CASSPGQYEQFF. CDR3 DNA: TGTGCCAGCAGCCCTGGACAGTATGAGCAGTTCTTC. The full variable domain, in which reference TRBV5-4 and TRBJ2-1 provide the parts outside the CDR3, is ETGVTQSPTHLIKTRGQQVTLRCSSQSGHNTVSWYQQALGQGPQFIFQYYREEENGRGNFPPRFSGLQFPNYSSELNVNALELDDSALYLCASSPGQYEQFFGPGTRLTVL.

This clone came up once. The V and J genes are TRBV28 and TRBJ2-5; 9 nucleotides agree with TRBD1. This CDR3 comprises 15 residues. Germline CDR1 and CDR2: MDHEN and SYDVKM. J was trimmed by 1 base and V by 3 bases; bases with no gene match: 3. CDR3 coding DNA: TGTGCCAGCAGTTTGGGGACAGGGTTCCAAGAGACCCAGTACTTC. This sequence encodes CASSLGTGFQETQYF.

J is TRBJ2-7 and V is TRBV5-5; D not certain. The CDR3 is 14 amino acids. V lost 4 bases and J 2 bases, leaving 13 bases between the germline ends. The germline CDR1 and CDR2 sequences are SGHKS and YYEKEE (reference sequence). DNA for the CDR3: TGTGCCAGCAGCCCACCGACATCTACCTACGAGCAGTACTTC. It codes for CASSPPTSTYEQYF.

The rearrangement links TRBV7-3 to TRBJ2-1; D possibly matches TRBD1 or TRBD2 (5 bases each). The CDR3 is 16 amino acids. Trimming shortened V by 3 bases and J by 1 base, and 13 bases separated the two germline ends. The V gene's germline CDR1 is SGHTA and CDR2 FQGTGA. This CDR3 reads CASSLDGGNSYNEQFF. The CDR3 nucleotides read TGTGCCAGCAGCTTGGATGGGGGAAATTCCTACAATGAGCAGTTCTTC.

The chain is built from TRBV6-5 and TRBJ1-4; no firm D call. V shed 0 bases and J shed 4 bases, with 6 bases lying between them. Germline CDR1 reads MNHEY; CDR2 reads SVGAGI. CDR3 length equals 14 residues. DNA of the CDR3: TGTGCCAGCAGTTACTCGGGCGATAATGAAAAACTGTTTTTT. It yields the protein CASSYSGDNEKLFF.

This chain joins TRBV5-1 and TRBJ2-4, with 14 bases identical to TRBD2. This CDR3 is built from 17 residues. CDR1 SGHRS and CDR2 YFSETQ come from the germline V gene. The ends lost 5 bases at V and 8 bases at J; junction bases unmatched: 12. CDR3 loop: CASRVGEGLAGVDIQYF. The CDR3 coding sequence is TGCGCCAGCAGGGTGGGAGAGGGACTAGCGGGAGTAGACATTCAGTACTTC.

On this clone: Mismatch with germline at one junction end may stem from a read error. The chain is built from TRBV5-1 and TRBJ2-7; D might be TRBD1 or TRBD2, each matching 5 bases. Germline V gene sequence: CDR1 SGHRS, CDR2 YFSETQ. The CDR3 loop spans 15 amino acids. CDR3 amino acids: CASSLSGQGSSEQYF. For the CDR3, the DNA is TGCGCCAGCAGCTTGAGCGGTCAGGGTTCCTCCGAGCAGTACTTC. The complete variable domain, with remaining parts taken from reference TRBV5-1 and TRBJ2-7, reads KAGVTQTPRYLIKTRGQQVTLSCSPISGHRSVSWYQQTPGQGLQFLFEYFSETQRNKGNFPGRFSGRQFSNSRSEMNVSTLELGDSALYLCASSLSGQGSSEQYFGPGTRLTVT.

This chain links TRBV6-6 with TRBJ2-7; D possibly corresponds to TRBD1 (6 bases). V lost 8 bases and J lost 3, with 17 bases in between. In germline, CDR1 is MNHNY, CDR2 SVGAGI (reference sequence). The CDR3 length is 14 residues. The CDR3 DNA follows: TGTGCCAGCCATAAAGACAGGACCGTCTACGAGCAGTACTTC. This sequence encodes CASHKDRTVYEQYF.

The genes are TRBV11-2 and TRBJ1-5; D is unclear. CDR1 is SGHAT, CDR2 FQNNGV, per germline. Trimming cost V 5 bases and J 2 bases, with 13 bases left between them. The CDR3 totals 15 residues. This CDR3 is CASSQSYPGNQPQHF. In DNA form, the CDR3 reads TGTGCCAGCAGCCAGAGCTATCCTGGCAATCAGCCCCAGCATTTT.

The V call is TRBV5-1, the J call TRBJ2-5; perhaps TRBD2 as D (5 bases). The CDR3 has 15 residues. Germline CDR1 and CDR2: SGHRS and YFSETQ. V was cut by 0 bases and J by 5 bases, with 14 bases left in between. The CDR3 sequence: CASSLGGPRDETQYF. The CDR3 DNA sequence: TGCGCCAGCAGCTTGGGTGGGCCGAGGGATGAGACCCAGTACTTC.

With respect to this clone: Other DNA sequences from this sample encode an identical CDR3 as well. V is TRBV7-9 and J is TRBJ2-7; D perhaps matches TRBD2 (5 bases). CDR1 SEHNR and CDR2 FQNEAQ come from the germline V gene (reference sequence). V was trimmed by 0 bases and J by 2 bases, leaving 8 bases between them. The CDR3 totals 14 residues. The CDR3 is CASSLAGGTYEQYF. CDR3 coding DNA: TGTGCCAGCAGCTTAGCTGGAGGTACCTACGAGCAGTACTTC.

The rearrangement uses TRBV28 and TRBJ2-5, with TRBD1 matching over 9 bases. The CDR3 sequence is 15 residues long. Losses at the gene ends were 4 bases for V and 0 bases for J; bases not matched to a gene: 3. Germline V CDR1 and CDR2: MDHEN, SYDVKM. The CDR3 sequence is CASSWDRVHQETQYF. Written as DNA, the CDR3 is TGTGCCAGCAGTTGGGACAGGGTCCACCAAGAGACCCAGTACTTC.

The chain links TRBV6-5 to TRBJ2-1, with TRBD2 matching over 12 bases. There are 15 residues in the CDR3. Trimming cost V 7 bases and J 9 bases; bases outside gene matches: 10. CDR1 is MNHEY, CDR2 SVGAGI, per germline. The CDR3, as DNA: TGTGCCAGCACCCTACTAGCGGGAGGCTGGGGTGAGCAGTTCTTC. This encodes CASTLLAGGWGEQFF.

The rearrangement uses TRBV5-6 and TRBJ2-1, with 10 bases that match TRBD2. CDR3 size: 16 residues. V shed 6 bases and J 4 bases; nucleotides not matched to a gene: 10. Germline V CDR1 and CDR2: SGHDT, YYEEEE. CDR3 residues: CASTEATSGFYNEQFF. CDR3 nucleotides: TGTGCCAGCACCGAGGCGACTAGCGGGTTTTACAATGAGCAGTTCTTC.

The chain employs TRBV6-6 and TRBJ2-1, with a tentative D call TRBD2 (5 bases). There are 15 residues in the CDR3. Germline CDR1 reads MNHNY; CDR2 reads SVGAGI (reference sequence). Between the trimmed V and J ends, which lost 6 bases and 2 bases, there was a span of 14 bases. The DNA of the CDR3 is TGTGCCAGCAGCCCAACTAGTCCCCCCTACAATGAGCAGTTCTTC. Translating gives CASSPTSPPYNEQFF.

The chain combines TRBV28 with TRBJ2-7; 10 bases agree with TRBD2. Germline loops: CDR1 MDHEN, CDR2 SYDVKM. Trimming removed 6 bases from V and 12 bases from J; junction bases left unmatched: 14. CDR3 length equals 14 residues. Here the CDR3 reads CASSKRLAGPLRYF. The CDR3 DNA is TGTGCCAGCAGCAAAAGACTAGCGGGCCCCCTCCGGTACTTC.

The DNA for the CDR3 is TGCGCCAGCAGCCCTCAAGCTGAAAGCTCCTACGAGCAGTACTTC. Translating it yields CASSPQAESSYEQYF. This chain connects TRBV5-1 to TRBJ2-7; D call uncertain. V gave up 4 bases and J gave up 0 bases, with 14 bases separating them. This CDR3 is built from 15 residues. The germline CDR1 and CDR2 sequences are SGHRS and YFSETQ.

This rearrangement joins TRBV18 to TRBJ2-5, with 7 bases that match TRBD2. The V and J ends lost 5 bases and 4 bases, in that order; junction bases with no gene match: 7. Germline assignment: CDR1 KGHSH and CDR2 LQKENI. CDR3 length: 14 residues. The CDR3: CASSRTREGETQYF. CDR3 nucleotides: TGTGCCAGCTCAAGGACGAGGGAGGGAGAGACCCAGTACTTC.

The CDR3 nucleotides read TGTGCCAGCAGGCCCTACCAGGTCGAGCAGTACTTC. Protein sequence: CASRPYQVEQYF. This chain joins TRBV7-2 and TRBJ2-7, with D unclear. V was clipped by 6 bases and J by 6 bases, with 12 bases between them. Germline CDR1 SGHTA, CDR2 FQGNSA. The CDR3 covers 12 residues.

The chain employs TRBV5-1 and TRBJ2-5, with D perhaps assigned TRBD1 or TRBD2 (5 bases each). Germline lookup yields CDR1 SGHRS and CDR2 YFSETQ. CDR3 length: 14 amino acids. The V gene lost 4 bases and the J gene lost 5 bases, with 15 bases spanning the gap. CDR3 sequence: CASSTGTTFETQYF. The CDR3 DNA reads TGCGCCAGCAGCACCGGGACCACCTTCGAGACCCAGTACTTC.

Turning to this clone: Other DNA sequences in this specimen translate into the identical CDR3. The chain carries TRBV2 and TRBJ2-5; 8 positions match TRBD1. The CDR3 contains 13 residues. Trimming took 4 bases from V and 3 from J; bases not matched to a gene: 1. Germline loops: CDR1 SNHLY, CDR2 FYNNEI. The CDR3: CASSGTGKETQYF. The CDR3 nucleotides are TGTGCCAGCAGTGGGACAGGGAAAGAGACCCAGTACTTC.